These 27 T cell receptor beta chains were all obtained from the same sample, sequenced in a study of blood T cell repertoires in COVID-19. The table came from immunoSEQ multiplex PCR; TCRdb's copy has only in-frame clones and leaves some out. The table shows some 190,000 clones, with roughly 80% occurring only once. Source material: peripheral blood. These receptors all come from a woman aged 45-65 years with acute or convalescent COVID-19.

V and J are TRBV19 and TRBJ1-5, with no clear D. The CDR3 consists of 13 residues. CDR1 is LNHDA, CDR2 SQIVND, per germline (reference sequence). With 5 bases removed from V and 4 bases from J, the gap between germline ends came to 9 bases. Written as DNA, the CDR3 is TGTGCCAGTAGTCGCGGGGTTAATCAGCCCCAGCATTTT. Translated: CASSRGVNQPQHF. The full variable domain, completed using reference TRBV19 and TRBJ1-5, is DGGITQSPKYLFRKEGQNVTLSCEQNLNHDAMYWYRQDPGQGLRLIYYSQIVNDFQKGDIAEGYSVSREKKESFPLTVTSAQKNPTAFYLCASSRGVNQPQHFGDGTRLSIL.

The chain is built from TRBV6-5 and TRBJ1-6; the D gene is possibly TRBD1 (6 bases). The CDR3 runs to 15 residues. Germline V gene lookup returns CDR1 MNHEY and CDR2 SVGAGI. The germline V and J ends were trimmed by 3 bases and 6 bases, with 12 bases remaining between them. The CDR3 spells CASSYSRTANSPLHF. For the CDR3, the DNA is TGTGCCAGCAGTTATTCTCGGACAGCTAATTCACCCCTCCACTTT.

V gene TRBV6-5 combines with J gene TRBJ2-2; 7 nucleotides align to TRBD2. The CDR3 extends over 12 amino acids. V gave up 8 bases and J gave up 5 bases; unmatched junction bases: 2. CDR1 and CDR2 from the germline V gene are MNHEY and SVGAGI. The CDR3 coding sequence is TGTGCCAGCGGGAGGGTAACCGGGGAGCTGTTTTTT. Protein sequence: CASGRVTGELFF.

The CDR3 DNA reads as TGTGCCAGCAGTTATGGACGGGATATAGGAGATACGCAGTATTTT. Residues: CASSYGRDIGDTQYF. The rearrangement uses TRBV6-6 and TRBJ2-3, with a tentative D call TRBD2 (5 bases). CDR3 length: 15 residues. From germline, CDR1 is MNHNY and CDR2 SVGAGI (reference sequence). Deletions cut 3 bases from V and 5 bases from J, with 15 bases between.

The rearrangement links TRBV5-5 to TRBJ2-6; TRBD2 might be the D (5 bases). Germline CDR1 is SGHKS and CDR2 is YYEKEE (reference sequence). Deletions cut 1 base from V and 4 bases from J, with 18 bases between. CDR3 length equals 18 residues. CDR3 sequence (DNA): TGTGCCAGCAGCTTGAGGAGGAGCGGTGAATCCGGGGCCAACGTCCTGACTTTC. Its translation is CASSLRRSGESGANVLTF.

This clone was seen a handful of times. J is TRBJ2-7 and V is TRBV7-8; 8 nucleotides line up with TRBD2. The CDR3 extends over 12 amino acids. Germline assignment: CDR1 SGHVS and CDR2 FQNEAQ. The CDR3 region has the DNA TGTGCTTCCGGGACTAGCTCCTACGAGCAGTACTTC. Amino acids: CASGTSSYEQYF.

Here the CDR3 DNA reads TGCGCCAGCAGTGAGGTTACAGGGAACCTTCGCGGCACCGGGGAGCTGTTTTTT. It yields the protein CASSEVTGNLRGTGELFF. The rearrangement links TRBV10-2 to TRBJ2-2; D is possibly TRBD1 (6 bases). The CDR3 loop spans 18 amino acids. CDR1 is WSHSY, CDR2 SAAADI, per germline. The ends were cut back, 2 bases at V and 4 bases at J, with 20 bases in the middle.

The table lists this clone with a count of one. The chain joins TRBV3-1 (or the pseudogene TRBV3-2) to TRBJ1-4, with 7 bases aligning to TRBD1. The CDR3 runs 15 residues. Unmatched junction bases numbered 10, after V lost 4 bases and J lost 8 bases. Per germline, CDR1 LGHDT and CDR2 YNNKEL (reference sequence). The CDR3 nucleotides read TGTGCCAGCAGCCCCTCAGGGGGAATAGGCGAAAAACTGTTTTTT. Translated: CASSPSGGIGEKLFF.

This clone was recorded only once. CDR3 residues: CASSAQGATNNEQFF. The CDR3 coding sequence is TGTGCCAGCAGCGCCCAGGGGGCAACAAACAATGAGCAGTTCTTC. The rearrangement joins TRBV9 to TRBJ2-1, with 8 nucleotides matching TRBD1. The germline V gene encodes CDR1 SGDLS and CDR2 YYNGEE. The CDR3 sequence is 15 residues long. V was pared by 3 bases and J by 5 bases, with 7 bases of the junction left unmatched.

The chain is built from TRBV19 and TRBJ2-6; no clear D. With 7 bases removed from V and 3 bases from J, the gap between germline ends came to 10 bases. This CDR3 is 14 amino acids long. Germline loops: CDR1 LNHDA, CDR2 SQIVND (reference sequence). The CDR3 nucleotides are TGTGCCAGTACCCAAGTGAGTGGGGCCAACGTCCTGACTTTC. Translation gives CASTQVSGANVLTF. Together with reference TRBV19 and TRBJ2-6, the CDR3 gives the full variable domain: DGGITQSPKYLFRKEGQNVTLSCEQNLNHDAMYWYRQDPGQGLRLIYYSQIVNDFQKGDIAEGYSVSREKKESFPLTVTSAQKNPTAFYLCASTQVSGANVLTFGAGSRLTVL.

The V and J genes are TRBV5-1 and TRBJ1-1; perhaps TRBD1 as D (5 bases). Germline V gives CDR1 SGHRS, CDR2 YFSETQ. The CDR3 runs 17 residues. V was cut by 4 bases and J by 1 base, with 20 bases left in between. CDR3 nucleotide sequence: TGCGCCAGCAGCCTACCCTCCGGGGGAGGAAAGAACACTGAAGCTTTCTTT. This translates into CASSLPSGGGKNTEAFF.

This clone was counted between two and nine times. The rearrangement uses TRBV15 and TRBJ2-7; 7 bases are a match to TRBD1. With V trimmed by 5 bases and J by 0 bases, 7 bases remained unmatched. This CDR3 has 15 residues. Germline CDR1 reads LNHNV; CDR2 reads YYDKDF (reference sequence). The CDR3 spells CATSLDRLTSYEQYF. CDR3 nucleotide sequence: TGTGCCACCAGCCTGGACAGGCTGACCTCCTACGAGCAGTACTTC.

The V and J genes are TRBV19 and TRBJ1-5; unclear D gene. Germline values: CDR1 LNHDA, CDR2 SQIVND (reference sequence). The V and J ends lost 7 bases and 1 base respectively, with 20 bases between them. The CDR3 has 17 residues. The CDR3 nucleotides are TGTGCCAGTATTCCGGGCCGAGGACGGGGAAGCAATCAGCCCCAGCATTTT. It is translated as CASIPGRGRGSNQPQHF.

This sequence joins TRBV9 and TRBJ1-6, with a weak D call TRBD1 (5 bases). Germline assignment: CDR1 SGDLS and CDR2 YYNGEE. This CDR3 is built from 16 residues. Deletions cut 4 bases from V and 6 bases from J, with 17 bases between. This CDR3 is CASSTQPGHLNSPLHF. CDR3 bases: TGTGCCAGCAGCACTCAACCCGGACACCTTAATTCACCCCTCCACTTT.

The rearrangement joins TRBV6-6 to TRBJ1-3; 10 bases are shared with TRBD1. J gave up 8 bases and V 0 bases, and 7 bases lay outside the gene matches. The CDR3 is 16 amino acids. Germline V gene data show CDR1 as MNHNY and CDR2 as SVGAGI (reference sequence). Here the CDR3 reads CASSYSGTGDSHTIYF. The CDR3 nucleotides are TGTGCCAGCAGTTACTCCGGGACAGGGGATTCCCACACCATATATTTT.

The gene calls are TRBV6-2 or TRBV6-3 and TRBJ2-7, with unresolved D. This CDR3 has 12 amino acids. CDR1 and CDR2 from the germline V gene are MNHEY and SVGEGT. V was shortened by 6 bases and J by 2 bases, with 8 bases between the two germline ends. The CDR3 coding sequence is TGTGCCAGCAGCCTTTGGCCCTACGAGCAGTACTTC. Protein sequence: CASSLWPYEQYF.

The CDR3 DNA sequence: TGTGCCACCAGCAGAGGGGACTACCTCAGGGCGCAGTATTTT. This sequence encodes CATSRGDYLRAQYF. This sequence joins TRBV15 and TRBJ2-3, with 7 bases lining up with TRBD2. The CDR3 is 14 amino acids. The V gene's germline CDR1 is LNHNV and CDR2 YYDKDF (reference sequence). V shed 1 base and J 10 bases; nucleotides not matched to a gene: 8.

The CDR3 DNA reads as TGTGCCAGCAGCCTATCCGACAGGTCCACCGGGGAGCTGTTTTTT. It specifies CASSLSDRSTGELFF. The chain joins TRBV5-6 to TRBJ2-2; TRBD1 might be the D (6 bases). V lost 4 bases, J lost 4 bases, and 14 bases lay in between. Germline values: CDR1 SGHDT, CDR2 YYEEEE. This CDR3 contains 15 residues.

The CDR3 here is CASSSVFGASPLHF. The CDR3 coding sequence is TGTGCCAGCAGTTCCGTGTTCGGAGCTTCACCCCTCCACTTT. This chain connects TRBV27 to TRBJ1-6; D is undetermined. The CDR3 is made up of 14 amino acids. In germline, CDR1 is MNHEY, CDR2 SMNVEV (reference sequence). The V and J ends lost 4 bases and 9 bases respectively, with 13 bases between them.

The rearrangement joins TRBV5-1 to TRBJ2-1; 12 bases are shared with TRBD2. This CDR3 contains 15 residues. Germline V CDR1 and CDR2: SGHRS, YFSETQ. Trimming at V came to 4 bases and at J to 4 bases, leaving 3 bases not matched to a gene. Here the CDR3 reads CASSTLAGGYNEQFF. CDR3 bases: TGCGCCAGCAGCACACTAGCGGGAGGTTACAATGAGCAGTTCTTC.

In this sample, this clone turned up once. The chain combines TRBV7-9 with TRBJ1-1; the D gene is possibly TRBD1 (5 bases). V lost 0 bases and J lost 4, with 9 bases in between. In germline, CDR1 is SEHNR, CDR2 FQNEAQ (reference sequence). The CDR3 consists of 14 residues. The CDR3 here is CASSLAMGGTEAFF. CDR3 nucleotides: TGTGCCAGCAGCTTAGCCATGGGGGGCACTGAAGCTTTCTTT.

This chain links TRBV18 with TRBJ1-1, with D perhaps matching TRBD1 (6 bases). V lost 3 bases, J lost 3 bases, and 8 bases lay in between. Germline CDR1 is KGHSH and CDR2 is LQKENI. The CDR3 has 13 amino acids. The CDR3 DNA sequence: TGTGCCAGCTCACCCAGGGGTGACACTGAAGCTTTCTTT. The encoded protein is CASSPRGDTEAFF.

This sequence joins TRBV6-5 and TRBJ1-3; 8 nucleotides line up with TRBD1. Germline V gene data show CDR1 as MNHEY and CDR2 as SVGAGI. The J segment lost 2 bases and the V segment lost 10 bases, leaving 7 bases of the junction unmatched. The CDR3 covers 14 residues. CDR3 bases: TGTGCCACGGAGGACAGGGCCACTGGAAACACCATATATTTT. It yields the protein CATEDRATGNTIYF.

This clone has only a few counts. The V gene is TRBV6-5, the J gene TRBJ1-1; 7 bases line up with TRBD1. CDR3 length: 14 residues. Germline-derived CDR1 and CDR2 are MNHEY and SVGAGI. J lost 4 bases, V lost 2 bases, and 4 bases had no gene match. DNA for the CDR3: TGTGCCAGCAGTTACGTTACAGGGGCCACTGAAGCTTTCTTT. This sequence encodes CASSYVTGATEAFF.

The V call is TRBV27, the J call TRBJ1-1; D may be TRBD1 (6 bases). Per germline, CDR1 MNHEY and CDR2 SMNVEV (reference sequence). Trimming stripped 6 bases from V and 3 bases from J, with 11 bases between. This CDR3 contains 13 residues. CDR3 sequence (DNA): TGTGCCAGCAGCCTAACAGGGTACACTGAAGCTTTCTTT. This encodes CASSLTGYTEAFF.

The chain employs TRBV5-8 and TRBJ1-1, with D possibly TRBD1 on 5 matching bases. Trimming removed 3 bases at V and 10 bases at J, with 25 bases between. Per the germline V gene, CDR1 is SGHTS and CDR2 is YDEGEE. The CDR3 is 16 residues long. The CDR3 sequence is CASSSGGSGLHFRAFF. The CDR3 DNA follows: TGTGCCAGCAGCTCGGGGGGATCGGGACTGCACTTCCGAGCTTTCTTT.

The rearrangement uses TRBV4-1 and TRBJ2-7; TRBD2 might be the D (6 bases). Germline V gene sequence: CDR1 MGHRA, CDR2 YSYEKL. The V end lost 3 bases, the J end lost 7 bases, and 16 bases lay between the germline ends. The CDR3 spans 14 residues. In DNA, the CDR3 is TGCGCCAGCAGCCACCCCGGGACTCTCGGGGAGCAGTACTTC. Translating gives CASSHPGTLGEQYF.